The rows below give T cell receptor beta chains drawn from one sample of a study of blood T cell repertoires in COVID-19. The repertoire was sequenced with immunoSEQ multiplex PCR; TCRdb's copy has only in-frame clones and lacks some. The table shows over 75,000 clones, with 65% to 80% occurring only once. The sample consisted of peripheral blood. These TCRs come from a man aged 70 or older with acute or convalescent COVID-19. Both conserved end residues are part of each CDR3. A D gene is named only where the DNA matches it firmly.

d_call v_call cdr3_aa
TRBD2 TRBV7-3 CASSTARGGMYEQFF
- TRBV5-6 CASSLGSSAPTDTQYF
- TRBV7-2 CASRSVSGFSYNSPLHF
TRBD1 TRBV7-9 CASSRDRAASTDTQYF
- TRBV5-5 CASSLWELNTGELFF
TRBD2 TRBV27 CASSLRASGRSYEQYF
- TRBV3-1/TRBV3-2 CASRPVRRDTQYF
- TRBV14 CASSPRGSGSPLHF
- TRBV7-2 CASSSHSGLETQYF
- TRBV18 CASSPAGTNTEAFF
- TRBV6-5 CASSSYRETGELFF
TRBD1 TRBV7-8 CASTRTGNLGRNTIYF
TRBD1 TRBV2 CASRPGGANTGELFF
- TRBV5-4 CASSLEGGYYEQYF
- TRBV12-3/TRBV12-4 CASLDSLSEAFF
TRBD1 TRBV2 CASGRTGGRDTQYF
- TRBV18 CASSGSENTGELFF
- TRBV6-5 CASRDSNSNQPQHF
TRBD1 TRBV6-2/TRBV6-3 CASSRQGNYGYTF
- TRBV6-5 CASSPQQGHSPLHF
TRBD1 TRBV12-5 CASGSSRDRVVVRQPQHF
- TRBV9 CASSAQTGANVLTF
- TRBV19 CASSIRGFNQPQHF
TRBD2 TRBV7-9 CASSLGHGEGYEQYF
- TRBV11-2 CASSLSPAVINEQFF
TRBD1 TRBV19 CASRDRTNYGYTF
TRBD1 TRBV5-1 CASSMGQPSSYNSPLHF
TRBD1 TRBV27 CASSPAPLGQGVVYGYTF
- TRBV5-3 CARSLALRGNQPQHF
- TRBV28 CASSLTLNTEAFF
- TRBV6-5 CASMERGGYNEQFF
- TRBV12-3/TRBV12-4 CASSQTSGTEAFF
TRBD1 TRBV5-1 CASSLYADRGNGEQYF
- TRBV28 CASSLRGEGNQPQHF